This TCR beta chain is from a study of a mutant IDH1 vaccine in newly diagnosed glioma. Study-level information: Patients were pretreated with radiotherapy, temozolomide, or both, mostly both. V12 occurred at week 35 and V13 at week 47.

A note on this clone: Its target is not known.

General observations from the study: Immune responses induced by vaccination arose in 90% to 95% of the patients. Changes in top peripheral clonotypes did not appear linked to pseudoprogression.

Time point defined: week 35, safety follow-up. Every vaccine dose comprised 300 ug of mutant IDH1 20-mer peptide plus topical imiquimod. Germline V gene data show CDR1 as SGHNT and CDR2 as YENEEA. The CDR3 contains 13 residues. V lost 2 bases to trimming and J lost 8 bases, with 12 bases between them. The table came from immunoSEQ multiplex PCR; TCRdb's copy has only in-frame clones and leaves some out. Of 30,000 or so clones in the sample, roughly 80% were seen once. This TCR came from a woman younger than 35 with glioma. This chain connects TRBV11-3 to TRBJ1-2; D remains ambiguous. Material: PBMCs, obtained from a glioma patient whose treatment included an IDH1 peptide vaccine. Here the CDR3 DNA reads TGTGCCAGCAGCTTAAGATATGAGGACGGCTACACCTTC. Its translation is CASSLRYEDGYTF.